What follows are 9 T cell receptor beta chains derived from one specimen sequenced in a study of T cells in Graves' hyperthyroidism and ophthalmopathy (dated by TCRdb to about 2019). Library preparation was by multiplex PCR. Sequencing took place on an Illumina HiSeq 2000. The TCR beta CDR3 regions were amplified from the RNA transcripts. The TCR CDR3 was subjected to a first round of RT-PCR using the HTBI primer set and the Qiagen OneStep RT-PCR kit. The public reads were run again by TCRdb, first through fastp at Q25 and then through MiXCR, and only productive beta chains were kept. Every CDR3 protein is listed once, alongside the most common genes and DNA of its rows. This sample lists around 500,000 distinct CDR3 sequences; roughly 23% were detected once. The leading ten clones occupy approximately 49% of the sample. The sample taken for sequencing was blood. The receptors were gathered from a woman in her seventies with Graves' ophthalmopathy.

This clonotype was observed a handful of times. This rearrangement joins TRBV11-2 to TRBJ1-2, with D unclear. V was cut by 10 bases and J by 0 bases, with 12 bases left in between. This CDR3 comprises 13 residues. The germline V gene encodes CDR1 SGHAT and CDR2 FQNNGV. The CDR3 DNA reads as TGTGCCACCAAGGGATTAGCTAACTATGGCTACACCTTC. Translating it yields CATKGLANYGYTF.

This clonotype was observed a handful of times. The chain carries TRBV3-1 and TRBJ2-3; 13 bases map to TRBD2. Germline V gene lookup returns CDR1 LGHDT and CDR2 YNNKEL (reference sequence). The CDR3 is 16 residues long. V trimming: 4 bases; J trimming: 6 bases; junction bases outside the gene matches: 7. In DNA, the CDR3 is TGTGCCAGCAGCCTAACTAGCGGGAGGGCCGCGGATACGCAGTATTTT. This codes for CASSLTSGRAADTQYF.

This clonotype appeared a few times. J is TRBJ2-3 and V is TRBV3-1; possible D gene TRBD2, 5 bases. With 4 bases removed from V and 0 bases from J, the gap between germline ends came to 14 bases. CDR3 length: 16 amino acids. Germline CDR1 LGHDT, CDR2 YNNKEL (reference sequence). CDR3 in amino acids: CASSPGSGGSTDTQYF. The CDR3 DNA reads as TGTGCCAGCAGCCCTGGCTCAGGAGGCAGCACAGATACGCAGTATTTT.

This clonotype was observed many times. The genes are TRBV2 and TRBJ1-1, with D maybe TRBD1 (5 bases). Germline V gene data show CDR1 as SNHLY and CDR2 as FYNNEI. The CDR3 is 13 amino acids. Deletions cut 6 bases from V and 4 bases from J, with 12 bases between. CDR3 in amino acids: CASSGTAGTEAFF. CDR3 bases: TGTGCCAGCAGCGGGACGGCGGGCACTGAAGCTTTCTTT.

This clonotype was seen a few times. CDR3 nucleotide sequence: TGCAGCGTTGGATACACCGGGGAGCTGTTTTTT. Its protein product is CSVGYTGELFF. The V and J genes are TRBV29-1 and TRBJ2-2; D is unresolved. The germline V gene encodes CDR1 SQVTM and CDR2 ANQGSEA. With 4 bases removed from V and 3 bases from J, the gap between germline ends came to 3 bases. CDR3 size: 11 residues.

This clonotype was recorded a few times. The chain employs TRBV6-4 and TRBJ2-2; D not resolved. In germline, CDR1 is MRHNA, CDR2 SNTAGT. There are 12 residues in the CDR3. Trimming cost V 8 bases and J 2 bases, with 6 bases left between them. In DNA form, the CDR3 reads TGTGCCAGCCGGCAAAACACCGGGGAGCTGTTTTTT. Protein: CASRQNTGELFF.

As for this clonotype: A much larger clone differs by one base, so this may be a read error. The chain couples TRBV28 to TRBJ1-2; D ambiguous. CDR1 and CDR2 (germline): MDHEN, SYDVKM. The CDR3 loop spans 15 amino acids. Trimming shortened V by 5 bases and J by 0 bases, and 13 bases separated the two germline ends. CDR3 sequence: CASSDPGGTNYGYTF. CDR3 sequence (DNA): TGTGCCAGCAGTGACCCTGGCGGAACTAACTATGGCTACACCTTC.

The CDR3 bases are TGCAGTGCTAGGTTAGAGACCCAGTACTTC. This sequence encodes CSARLETQYF. The chain links TRBV20-1 to TRBJ2-5; D gene ambiguous. V was trimmed by 3 bases and J by 4 bases, leaving 3 bases between them. Germline-derived CDR1 and CDR2 are DFQATT and SNEGSKA (reference sequence). CDR3 size: 10 residues.

This rearrangement joins TRBV6-1 to TRBJ2-7; no definite D call. The germline V and J ends were trimmed by 8 bases and 5 bases, with 16 bases remaining between them. Germline-derived CDR1 and CDR2 are MNHNS and SASEGT. CDR3 length: 13 amino acids. CDR3 residues: CASGDGPPNEQYF. The CDR3 region has the DNA TGTGCCAGCGGCGACGGTCCGCCTAACGAGCAGTACTTC.